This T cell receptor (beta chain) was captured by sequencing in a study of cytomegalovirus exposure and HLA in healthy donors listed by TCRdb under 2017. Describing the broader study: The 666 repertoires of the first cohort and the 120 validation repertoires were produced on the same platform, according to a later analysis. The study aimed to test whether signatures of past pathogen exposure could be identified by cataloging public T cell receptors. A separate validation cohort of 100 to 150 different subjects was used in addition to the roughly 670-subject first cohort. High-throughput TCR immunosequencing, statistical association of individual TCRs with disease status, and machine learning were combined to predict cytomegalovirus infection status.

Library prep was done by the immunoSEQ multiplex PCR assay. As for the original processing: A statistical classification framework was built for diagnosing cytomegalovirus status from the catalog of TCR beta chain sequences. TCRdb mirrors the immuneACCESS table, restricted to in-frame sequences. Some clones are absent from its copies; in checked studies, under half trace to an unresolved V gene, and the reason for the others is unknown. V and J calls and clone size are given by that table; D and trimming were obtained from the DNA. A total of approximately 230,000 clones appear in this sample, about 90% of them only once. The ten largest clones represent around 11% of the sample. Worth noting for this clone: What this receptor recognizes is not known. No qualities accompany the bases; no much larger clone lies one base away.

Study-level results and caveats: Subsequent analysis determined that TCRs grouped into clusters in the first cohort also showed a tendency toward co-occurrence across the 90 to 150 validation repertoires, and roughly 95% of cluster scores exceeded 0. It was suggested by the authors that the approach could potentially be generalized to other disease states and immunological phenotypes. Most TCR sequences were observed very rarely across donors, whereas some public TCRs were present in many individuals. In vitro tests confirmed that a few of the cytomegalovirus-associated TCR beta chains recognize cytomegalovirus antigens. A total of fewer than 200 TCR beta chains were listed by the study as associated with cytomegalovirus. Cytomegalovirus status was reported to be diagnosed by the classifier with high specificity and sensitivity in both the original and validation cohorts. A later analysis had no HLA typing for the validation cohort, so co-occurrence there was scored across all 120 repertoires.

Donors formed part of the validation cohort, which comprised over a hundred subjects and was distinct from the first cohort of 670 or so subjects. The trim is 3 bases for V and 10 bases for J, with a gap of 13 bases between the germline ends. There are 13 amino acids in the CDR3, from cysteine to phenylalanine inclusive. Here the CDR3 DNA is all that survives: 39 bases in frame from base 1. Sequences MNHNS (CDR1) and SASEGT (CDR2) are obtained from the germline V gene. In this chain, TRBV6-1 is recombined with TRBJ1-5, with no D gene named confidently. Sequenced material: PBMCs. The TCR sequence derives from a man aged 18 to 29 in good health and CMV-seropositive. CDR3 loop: CASSEVPQEPQHF. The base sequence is TGTGCCAGCAGTGAGGTCCCCCAGGAACCCCAGCATTTT.